This T cell receptor beta chain was captured in a study of cytomegalovirus exposure and HLA in healthy donors. This CDR3 has 15 residues. Germline CDR1 and CDR2: SGHTA and FQGNSA. V gave up 2 bases and J gave up 4 bases; unmatched junction bases: 7. This clone was counted a few times. The PCR used 60 Vbeta and 13 Jbeta primers. Produced via immunoSEQ multiplex PCR; TCRdb's table is partial and in-frame only. The table includes approximately 250,000 clones, about 77% detected once. The TCR originated in a boy aged 5-17 years in good health and CMV-seronegative. This sequence joins TRBV7-2 and TRBJ1-1; 7 positions match TRBD1. Sequenced sample: PBMCs. The CDR3 spells CASSLTGVLGTEAFF. The CDR3 DNA reads TGTGCCAGCAGCTTAACAGGGGTTCTTGGCACTGAAGCTTTCTTT.